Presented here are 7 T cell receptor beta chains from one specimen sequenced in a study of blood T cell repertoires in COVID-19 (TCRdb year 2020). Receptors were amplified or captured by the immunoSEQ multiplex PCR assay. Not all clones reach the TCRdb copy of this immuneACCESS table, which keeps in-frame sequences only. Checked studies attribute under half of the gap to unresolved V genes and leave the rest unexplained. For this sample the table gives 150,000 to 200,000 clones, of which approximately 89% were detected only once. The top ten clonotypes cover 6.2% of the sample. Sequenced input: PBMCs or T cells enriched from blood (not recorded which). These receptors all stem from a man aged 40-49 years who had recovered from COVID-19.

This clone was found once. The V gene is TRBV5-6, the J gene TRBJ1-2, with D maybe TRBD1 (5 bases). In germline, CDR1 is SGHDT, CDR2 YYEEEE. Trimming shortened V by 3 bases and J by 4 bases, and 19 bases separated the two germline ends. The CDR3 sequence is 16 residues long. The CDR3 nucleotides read TGTGCCAGCAGCTCGGCCCCGGGACTGTTAAGCTATGGCTACACCTTC. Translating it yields CASSSAPGLLSYGYTF.

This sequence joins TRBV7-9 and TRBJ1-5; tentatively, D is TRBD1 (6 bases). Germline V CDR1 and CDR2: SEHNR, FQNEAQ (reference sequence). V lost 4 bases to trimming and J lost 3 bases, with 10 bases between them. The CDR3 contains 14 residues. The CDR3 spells CASSSDSFNQPQHF. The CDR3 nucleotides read TGTGCCAGCAGCTCGGACAGCTTCAATCAGCCCCAGCATTTT.

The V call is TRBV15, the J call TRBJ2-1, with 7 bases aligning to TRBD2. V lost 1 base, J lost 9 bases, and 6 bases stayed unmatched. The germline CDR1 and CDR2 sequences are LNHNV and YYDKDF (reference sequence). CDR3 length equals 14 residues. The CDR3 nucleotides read TGTGCCACCAGCAGAGCCAGTGGGGAGGGTGAGCAGTTCTTC. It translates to CATSRASGEGEQFF.

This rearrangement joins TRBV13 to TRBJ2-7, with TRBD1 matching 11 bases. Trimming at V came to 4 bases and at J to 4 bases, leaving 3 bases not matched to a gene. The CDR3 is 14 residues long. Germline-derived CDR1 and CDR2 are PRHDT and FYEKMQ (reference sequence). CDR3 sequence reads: CASSSGQGAYEQYF. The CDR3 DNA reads TGTGCCAGCAGCTCAGGACAGGGGGCTTACGAGCAGTACTTC. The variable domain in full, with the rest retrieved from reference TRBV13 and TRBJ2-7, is AAGVIQSPRHLIKEKRETATLKCYPIPRHDTVYWYQQGPGQDPQFLISFYEKMQSDKGSIPDRFSAQQFSDYHSELNMSSLELGDSALYFCASSSGQGAYEQYFGPGTRLTVT.

Here the CDR3 reads CASSLSPDGGEQYF. Written as DNA, the CDR3 is TGTGCCAGCAGTTTATCCCCCGACGGAGGCGAGCAGTACTTC. This chain links TRBV27 with TRBJ2-7, with D possibly TRBD2 on 5 matching bases. The CDR3 has 14 amino acids. The V and J ends lost 0 bases and 6 bases respectively, with 12 bases between them. Germline CDR1 MNHEY, CDR2 SMNVEV (reference sequence).

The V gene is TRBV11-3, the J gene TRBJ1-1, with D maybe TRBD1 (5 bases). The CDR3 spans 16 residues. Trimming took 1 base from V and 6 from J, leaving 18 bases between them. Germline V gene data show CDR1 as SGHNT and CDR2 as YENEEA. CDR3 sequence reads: CASSLGGRYLGAEAFF. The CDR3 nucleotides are TGTGCCAGCAGCTTAGGGGGAAGGTACTTAGGGGCTGAAGCTTTCTTT.

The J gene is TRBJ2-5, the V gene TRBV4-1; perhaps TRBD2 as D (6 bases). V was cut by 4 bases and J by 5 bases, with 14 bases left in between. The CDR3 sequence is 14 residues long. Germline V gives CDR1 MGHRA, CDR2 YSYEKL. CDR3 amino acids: CASSPGRAGETQYF. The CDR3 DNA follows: TGCGCCAGCAGCCCCGGAAGGGCGGGGGAGACCCAGTACTTC.